A single sample is the source of the 25 T cell receptor beta chains below, sequenced in a study of sequential checkpoint blockade in melanoma. Described treatment: randomized to nivolumab then ipilimumab (arm A) or the reverse (arm B). Profiled with immunoSEQ multiplex PCR; TCRdb holds only in-frame clones, not every one. The profile shows tens of thousands of clones, roughly 81% of them singletons. The sequencing used CD8+ T cells sorted from blood (inferred from file names), collected from a patient given nivolumab and ipilimumab in sequence. The receptor set was obtained from a human donor with melanoma.

The chain recombines TRBV27 with TRBJ2-1; 7 positions agree with TRBD2. Germline CDR1 reads MNHEY; CDR2 reads SMNVEV (reference sequence). Trimming took 3 bases from V and 3 from J; bases not matched to a gene: 5. The CDR3 covers 15 residues. The CDR3 nucleotides read TGTGCCAGCAGTTTCGGGGGGACTATCTACAATGAGCAGTTCTTC. Residues: CASSFGGTIYNEQFF.

By share, this clone counts as medium-sized. The chain is built from TRBV2 and TRBJ2-7; 7 bases are shared with TRBD1. CDR1 and CDR2 from the germline V gene are SNHLY and FYNNEI. The CDR3 has 15 amino acids. The trim removed 7 bases at V and 6 bases at J, leaving 15 bases unmatched. CDR3 protein: CASTPGQKLPGEQYF. The CDR3 bases are TGTGCCAGCACTCCGGGACAGAAGCTTCCGGGCGAGCAGTACTTC.

V and J are TRBV7-9 and TRBJ2-1; 8 bases line up with TRBD2. Germline CDR1 SEHNR, CDR2 FQNEAQ (reference sequence). The CDR3 runs to 15 residues. The ends lost 7 bases at V and 2 bases at J; junction bases unmatched: 7. The CDR3 region has the DNA TGTGCCAGCACCGCGGGAGGTCCTCCCTACAATGAGCAGTTCTTC. Its translation is CASTAGGPPYNEQFF.

The genes are TRBV9 and TRBJ2-3; D is possibly TRBD2 (6 bases). Germline V gives CDR1 SGDLS, CDR2 YYNGEE. V gave up 5 bases and J gave up 2 bases, with 24 bases separating them. The CDR3 length is 18 residues. The CDR3 sequence is CASSTPAAWRDDTDTQYF. The CDR3, as DNA: TGTGCCAGCAGTACCCCCGCAGCCTGGCGGGACGACACAGATACGCAGTATTTT.

This clone appeared a few times. This specimen includes other DNA sequences encoding the same CDR3. The rearrangement links TRBV4-1 to TRBJ2-2; no firm D call. CDR1 is MGHRA, CDR2 YSYEKL, per germline. The CDR3 is 13 residues long. The V and J ends lost 9 bases and 0 bases respectively, with 8 bases between them. The CDR3 protein is CASSHTNTGELFF. The CDR3 DNA reads as TGCGCCAGTTCTCACACGAACACCGGGGAGCTGTTTTTT.

The chain recombines TRBV5-1 with TRBJ2-5; 8 nucleotides agree with TRBD1. CDR1 SGHRS and CDR2 YFSETQ come from the germline V gene. The CDR3 sequence is 13 residues long. The V segment lost 3 bases and the J segment 4 bases; nucleotides outside the gene matches: 2. CDR3 sequence reads: CASSYDRGETQYF. In DNA, the CDR3 is TGCGCCAGCAGCTACGACAGGGGAGAGACCCAGTACTTC. Full variable domain (outside the CDR3, taken from reference TRBV5-1 and TRBJ2-5): KAGVTQTPRYLIKTRGQQVTLSCSPISGHRSVSWYQQTPGQGLQFLFEYFSETQRNKGNFPGRFSGRQFSNSRSEMNVSTLELGDSALYLCASSYDRGETQYFGPGTRLLVL.

V is TRBV27 and J is TRBJ1-2; 10 bases align to TRBD1. V gave up 3 bases and J gave up 0 bases; unmatched junction bases: 4. This CDR3 is built from 16 residues. The germline V gene has CDR1 MNHEY and CDR2 SMNVEV (reference sequence). CDR3 loop: CASSLTGGFPNYGYTF. CDR3 bases: TGTGCCAGCAGTTTGACAGGGGGCTTTCCTAACTATGGCTACACCTTC.

The V gene is TRBV28, the J gene TRBJ1-1, with a possible D match to TRBD1 (6 bases). V gave up 6 bases and J gave up 1 base, with 9 bases separating them. CDR1 and CDR2 (germline): MDHEN, SYDVKM. The CDR3 has 13 residues. The CDR3 loop reads CASRGHRNTEAFF. The CDR3, as DNA: TGTGCCAGCAGGGGACACAGGAACACTGAAGCTTTCTTT.

Points on this clone: The junction shows a germline mismatch at one end, possibly a read error. V usage is TRBV6-5 and J usage is TRBJ1-4; no definite D call. Germline V CDR1 and CDR2: MNHEY, SVGAGI. This CDR3 has 12 amino acids. CDR3 coding DNA: TGTGCCAGCAGTCCGTTTACGACATTCTATCCTTTT. Translating gives CASSPFTTFYPF.

The chain has TRBV5-1 and TRBJ2-5; D perhaps matches TRBD2 (5 bases). The end of the DNA is better explained by TRBJ2-7, so the J call may be wrong. CDR3 length: 15 amino acids. Germline lookup yields CDR1 SGHRS and CDR2 YFSETQ. The CDR3 reads CASRITAAEPYEQYF. The CDR3 DNA is TGCGCCAGCAGAATCACAGCGGCAGAACCCTACGAGCAGTACTTC.

The genes are TRBV4-1 and TRBJ2-7, with TRBD1 matching over 8 bases. CDR1 is MGHRA and CDR2 is YSYEKL in the germline V gene. V lost 4 bases and J lost 3; bases outside the gene matches: 11. The CDR3 spans 16 residues. The CDR3 DNA reads as TGCGCCAGCAGCCCAACTATCGTAGACAGGGGCTACGAGCAGTACTTC. Amino acids: CASSPTIVDRGYEQYF.

The chain is built from TRBV5-1 and TRBJ2-5; D is possibly TRBD1 (7 bases). This CDR3 contains 15 residues. Trimming removed 4 bases from V and 2 bases from J, with 15 bases in between. The V gene's germline CDR1 is SGHRS and CDR2 YFSETQ. The CDR3 coding sequence is TGCGCCAGCAGCCCCCCAGGGGGACTTCAAGAGACCCAGTACTTC. Residues: CASSPPGGLQETQYF.

This clone came up once. The chain has TRBV7-6 and TRBJ2-7, with 10 bases matching TRBD1. This CDR3 comprises 13 residues. The trim removed 5 bases at V and 3 bases at J, leaving 1 base unmatched. Germline V lookup: CDR1 SGHVS, CDR2 FNYEAQ. This CDR3 is CASSRDRGYEQYF. Here the CDR3 DNA reads TGTGCCAGCAGCAGGGACAGGGGCTACGAGCAGTACTTC. Using reference TRBV7-6 and TRBJ2-7 for the parts outside the CDR3, the full variable domain is GAGVSQSPRYKVTKRGQDVALRCDPISGHVSLYWYRQALGQGPEFLTYFNYEAQQDKSGLPNDRFSAERPEGSISTLTIQRTEQRDSAMYRCASSRDRGYEQYFGPGTRLTVT.

The chain has TRBV2 and TRBJ2-5, with 12 bases that match TRBD2. Germline CDR1 SNHLY, CDR2 FYNNEI. The CDR3 has 15 residues. V dropped 6 bases and J dropped 1; count of bases not matched to a gene: 3. The CDR3 DNA reads TGTGCCAGCAGCGCGGGACTAGCGGGCCAAGAGACCCAGTACTTC. As protein: CASSAGLAGQETQYF.

The chain uses TRBV27 and TRBJ2-7, with D unclear. V lost 6 bases, J lost 5 bases, and 14 bases lay in between. Germline CDR1 is MNHEY and CDR2 is SMNVEV (reference sequence). The CDR3 extends over 13 amino acids. CDR3 protein: CASSPSEVHEQYF. The CDR3 region has the DNA TGTGCCAGCAGCCCCTCTGAGGTCCACGAGCAGTACTTC.

This clone was seen once. V usage is TRBV19 and J usage is TRBJ2-2; D uncertain. Germline V lookup: CDR1 LNHDA, CDR2 SQIVND (reference sequence). CDR3 length: 13 amino acids. V lost 3 bases and J 8 bases, leaving 10 bases between the germline ends. This chain's CDR3 is CASSIPPPGELFF. In DNA form, the CDR3 reads TGTGCCAGTAGTATTCCTCCTCCGGGGGAGCTGTTTTTT.

V is TRBV13 and J is TRBJ2-3; 11 positions match TRBD2. V lost 5 bases to trimming and J lost 1 base; unmatched junction nucleotides: 5. Germline CDR1 PRHDT, CDR2 FYEKMQ (reference sequence). The CDR3 has 16 residues. For the CDR3, the DNA is TGTGCCAGCAGCACCGGGACTAGCGGTCGCACAGATACGCAGTATTTT. As protein: CASSTGTSGRTDTQYF.

This clone has a single count. The CDR3 reads CASSLNRDTYEQYF. CDR3 DNA: TGCGCCAGCAGCTTGAACAGGGACACCTACGAGCAGTACTTC. The chain combines TRBV5-1 with TRBJ2-7, with D possibly TRBD1 on 6 matching bases. Germline CDR1 reads SGHRS; CDR2 reads YFSETQ. The V end lost 1 base, the J end lost 2 bases, and 10 bases lay between the germline ends. This CDR3 has 14 amino acids.

Notes on this clone: Within the sample, other DNA sequences also encode this same CDR3. V is TRBV25-1 and J is TRBJ2-7, with a tentative D call TRBD2 (6 bases). V shed 0 bases and J shed 5 bases, with 20 bases lying between them. The CDR3 length is 17 residues. Per the germline V gene, CDR1 is MGHDK and CDR2 is SYGVNS. CDR3 region: CASSEYILAGPADEQYF. CDR3 nucleotide sequence: TGTGCCAGCAGTGAATATATATTGGCGGGACCCGCAGACGAGCAGTACTTC.

The V and J genes are TRBV27 and TRBJ2-5; TRBD1 matches at 7 bases. Germline V gene sequence: CDR1 MNHEY, CDR2 SMNVEV (reference sequence). V shed 2 bases, J shed 3 bases, and the junction held 6 bases outside the gene matches. This CDR3 is 15 amino acids long. Written as DNA, the CDR3 is TGTGCCAGCAGTTTAATGGGCCAGGGGGAAGAGACCCAGTACTTC. It codes for CASSLMGQGEETQYF.

This clone was observed a few times. The chain links TRBV27 to TRBJ2-5; 10 bases align to TRBD2. V lost 4 bases and J lost 5; bases outside the gene matches: 7. Germline values: CDR1 MNHEY, CDR2 SMNVEV (reference sequence). This CDR3 region has 15 residues. CDR3 nucleotide sequence: TGTGCCAGCAGTTCTAGCGGGGGACCGAGGGAGACCCAGTACTTC. This codes for CASSSSGGPRETQYF.

V gene TRBV5-4 combines with J gene TRBJ1-2; unclear D gene. Germline CDR1 reads SGHNT; CDR2 reads YYREEE (reference sequence). The CDR3 covers 13 residues. V shed 7 bases and J shed 5 bases, with 15 bases lying between them. CDR3 bases: TGTGCCAGCGGGCCTGAGTCTCGATATGGCTACACCTTC. As protein: CASGPESRYGYTF. Filled out from reference TRBV5-4 and TRBJ1-2, the complete variable domain reads ETGVTQSPTHLIKTRGQQVTLRCSSQSGHNTVSWYQQALGQGPQFIFQYYREEENGRGNFPPRFSGLQFPNYSSELNVNALELDDSALYLCASGPESRYGYTFGSGTRLTVV.

This clone was picked up one time. This chain connects TRBV5-1 to TRBJ2-7; possibly TRBD1 for D (6 bases). The CDR3 totals 15 residues. Germline CDR1 reads SGHRS; CDR2 reads YFSETQ. V lost 3 bases to trimming and J lost 4 bases, with 17 bases between them. CDR3 coding DNA: TGCGCCAGCAGCTCCCTACAGGGCGTTCAATACGAGCAGTACTTC. Its protein is CASSSLQGVQYEQYF.

The chain is built from TRBV5-4 and TRBJ2-7; D may be TRBD2 (7 bases). Germline CDR1 SGHNT, CDR2 YYREEE (reference sequence). This CDR3 contains 15 residues. The V end was cut by 5 bases, the J end by 6 bases, with 21 bases between. CDR3 DNA: TGTGCCAGCAGATTTGAGGGGGGGAGGCGTTCCGAGCAGTACTTC. This sequence encodes CASRFEGGRRSEQYF.

A single count supports this clone. This chain links TRBV27 with TRBJ2-3; tentatively, D is TRBD1 (6 bases). The CDR3 sequence is 13 residues long. CDR1 is MNHEY and CDR2 is SMNVEV in the germline V gene (reference sequence). V dropped 6 bases and J dropped 3 bases, with 10 bases sitting between them. The DNA for the CDR3 is TGTGCCAGCAGGCTAACAGGGACAGATACGCAGTATTTT. The encoded protein is CASRLTGTDTQYF.